A selection of T cell receptor beta chains follows, all from one sample in a study of blood T cell repertoires in COVID-19. Profiling relied on immunoSEQ multiplex PCR, and the TCRdb table lists in-frame clones only, not all of them. The table has 150,000 to 200,000 clones, 70% to 90% seen once. Sample: peripheral blood. Receptor source: a man aged 70-80 years with active or convalescent COVID-19. CDR3s include the opening cysteine and the closing phenylalanine or tryptophan. Each record gives: clone size, J gene, V gene, CDR3 protein. Size is omitted from some rows. Given values are once, few, many or a class for expanded clones.

clone size: -; J gene: TRBJ2-5; V gene: TRBV5-5; CDR3 protein: CASSLQRWQETQYF
clone size: few; J gene: TRBJ1-1; V gene: TRBV24-1; CDR3 protein: CATRYGPGQSPEAFF
clone size: -; J gene: TRBJ2-7; V gene: TRBV10-3; CDR3 protein: CASRTGREQYF
clone size: -; J gene: TRBJ2-1; V gene: TRBV6-5; CDR3 protein: CASSRGYNEQFF
clone size: -; J gene: TRBJ1-4; V gene: TRBV30; CDR3 protein: CAWNRQTNEKLFF
clone size: -; J gene: TRBJ2-6; V gene: TRBV18; CDR3 protein: CASSPGGNSGANVLTF
clone size: -; J gene: TRBJ2-5; V gene: TRBV14; CDR3 protein: CASSQRALETQYF
clone size: -; J gene: TRBJ2-2; V gene: TRBV7-9; CDR3 protein: CANSGNRNTGELFF
clone size: -; J gene: TRBJ2-2; V gene: TRBV4-1; CDR3 protein: CASSQDHMPTGELFF
clone size: -; J gene: TRBJ2-7; V gene: TRBV6-6; CDR3 protein: CASSRPGLAVSYEQYF
clone size: -; J gene: TRBJ2-1; V gene: TRBV30; CDR3 protein: CAWSAPPAGGIYEQFF
clone size: -; J gene: TRBJ2-7; V gene: TRBV2; CDR3 protein: CASSGGPYEQYF
clone size: -; J gene: TRBJ2-1; V gene: TRBV9; CDR3 protein: CASTLRDRDYNEQFF
clone size: few; J gene: TRBJ1-2; V gene: TRBV6-5; CDR3 protein: CASSYSWGGPGGYTF
clone size: -; J gene: TRBJ1-2; V gene: TRBV7-9; CDR3 protein: CASSFRGDGYTF
clone size: -; J gene: TRBJ2-7; V gene: TRBV6-2/TRBV6-3; CDR3 protein: CASSYGTGLGQYF